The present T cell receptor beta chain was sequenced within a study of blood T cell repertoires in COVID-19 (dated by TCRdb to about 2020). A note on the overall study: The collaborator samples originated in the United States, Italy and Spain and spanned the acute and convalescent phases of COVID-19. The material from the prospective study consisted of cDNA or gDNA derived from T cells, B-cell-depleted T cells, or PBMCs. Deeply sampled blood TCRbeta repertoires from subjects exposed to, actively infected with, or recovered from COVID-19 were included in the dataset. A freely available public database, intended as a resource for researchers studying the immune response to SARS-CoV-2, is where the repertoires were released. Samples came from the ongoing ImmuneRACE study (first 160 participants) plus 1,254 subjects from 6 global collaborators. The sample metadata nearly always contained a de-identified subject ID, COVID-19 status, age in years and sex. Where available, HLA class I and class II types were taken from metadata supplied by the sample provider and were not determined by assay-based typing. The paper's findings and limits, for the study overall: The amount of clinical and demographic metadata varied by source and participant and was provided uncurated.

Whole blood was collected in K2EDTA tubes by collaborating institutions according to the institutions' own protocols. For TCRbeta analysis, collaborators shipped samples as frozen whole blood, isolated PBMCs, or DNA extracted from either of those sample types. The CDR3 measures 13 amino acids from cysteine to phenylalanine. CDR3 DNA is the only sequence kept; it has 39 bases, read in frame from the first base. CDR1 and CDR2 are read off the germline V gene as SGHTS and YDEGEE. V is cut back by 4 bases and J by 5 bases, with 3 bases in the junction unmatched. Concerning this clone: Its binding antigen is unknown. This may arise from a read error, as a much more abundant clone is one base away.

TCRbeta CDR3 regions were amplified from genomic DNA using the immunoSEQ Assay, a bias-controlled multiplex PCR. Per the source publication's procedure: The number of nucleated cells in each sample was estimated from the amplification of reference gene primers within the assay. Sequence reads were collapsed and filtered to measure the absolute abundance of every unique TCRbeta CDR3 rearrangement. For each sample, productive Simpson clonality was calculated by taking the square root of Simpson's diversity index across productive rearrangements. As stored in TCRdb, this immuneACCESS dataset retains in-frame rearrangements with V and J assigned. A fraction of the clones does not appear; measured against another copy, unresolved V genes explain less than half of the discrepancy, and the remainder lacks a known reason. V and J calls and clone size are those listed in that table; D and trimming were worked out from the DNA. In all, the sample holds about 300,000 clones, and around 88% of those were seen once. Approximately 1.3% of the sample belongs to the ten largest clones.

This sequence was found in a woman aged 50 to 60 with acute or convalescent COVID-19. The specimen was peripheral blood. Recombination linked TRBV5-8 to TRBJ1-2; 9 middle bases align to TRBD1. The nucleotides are TGTGCCAGCAGCGGGACAGGGCTGTATGGCTACACCTTC. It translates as CASSGTGLYGYTF. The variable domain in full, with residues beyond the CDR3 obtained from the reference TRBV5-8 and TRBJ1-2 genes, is EAGVTQSPTHLIKTRGQQATLRCSPISGHTSVYWYQQALGLGLQFLLWYDEGEERNRGNFPPRFSGRQFPNYSSELNVNALELEDSALYLCASSGTGLYGYTFGSGTRLTVV.